The 15 T cell receptor beta chains below all came from one sample that was sequenced in a study of prognosis after radiotherapy for stage I lung cancer. The study amplified the TCR beta CDR3 region from genomic DNA. This amplification was carried out by two rounds of multiplex PCR. It was primers specific to each TRBV and TRBJ gene that first-round PCR used. TCRdb re-derived calls from the multiplex PCR reads in MiXCR, one entry per CDR3 protein. The sample has 25,000 to 35,000 distinct CDR3 sequences, around 42% seen once. This specimen consisted of PBMCs, obtained before or after stereotactic body radiation therapy (not recorded which). These receptors originate from a donor of 50 years or more with non-small cell lung cancer.

The rearrangement links TRBV7-9 to TRBJ2-1; no reliable D call. Trimming stripped 2 bases from V and 0 bases from J, with 8 bases between. Germline V gene lookup returns CDR1 SEHNR and CDR2 FQNEAQ (reference sequence). The CDR3 runs 15 residues. The CDR3 region is CASSLIASSYNEQFF. In DNA, the CDR3 is TGTGCCAGCAGCTTAATCGCAAGCTCCTACAATGAGCAGTTCTTC.

With respect to this clonotype: One end of the junction fails to match germline, which may point to a read error. This sequence joins TRBV12-3 or TRBV12-4 and TRBJ1-2, with D maybe TRBD1 (6 bases). The CDR3 runs to 13 residues. The DNA of the CDR3 is TGTGCCAGCAGTTCCGGGGGCCGCTATGGCCACACCTTC. Its translation is CASSSGGRYGHTF.

This clonotype was counted ten times or more. The J gene is TRBJ2-2, the V gene TRBV24-1; the D gene is possibly TRBD2 (5 bases). Trimming shortened V by 5 bases and J by 0 bases, and 6 bases separated the two germline ends. The CDR3 is made up of 14 amino acids. From germline, CDR1 is KGHDR and CDR2 SFDVKD. The CDR3 spells CATSGTPNTGELFF. In DNA form, the CDR3 reads TGTGCCACCAGTGGGACTCCGAACACCGGGGAGCTGTTTTTT.

This clonotype was detected ten times or more. The genes are TRBV15 and TRBJ2-3; 8 positions agree with TRBD2. V shed 4 bases and J 6 bases; nucleotides not matched to a gene: 9. This CDR3 comprises 15 residues. Per germline, CDR1 LNHNV and CDR2 YYDKDF (reference sequence). This CDR3 is CATSKSLAGRDTQYF. For the CDR3, the DNA is TGTGCCACCAGCAAATCCCTAGCGGGTAGGGATACGCAGTATTTT. The full variable domain, completed using reference TRBV15 and TRBJ2-3, is DAMVIQNPRYQVTQFGKPVTLSCSQTLNHNVMYWYQQKSSQAPKLLFHYYDKDFNNEADTPDNFQSRRPNTSFCFLDIRSPGLGDTAMYLCATSKSLAGRDTQYFGPGTRLTVL.

This rearrangement joins TRBV29-1 to TRBJ2-5, with D tentatively TRBD2 (5 bases). The V end lost 4 bases, the J end lost 4 bases, and 16 bases lay between the germline ends. This CDR3 contains 14 residues. The germline V gene encodes CDR1 SQVTM and CDR2 ANQGSEA. For the CDR3, the DNA is TGCAGCGTTGTAACACAGAGGGTGGGAGAGACCCAGTACTTC. This translates into CSVVTQRVGETQYF.

This clonotype appeared many times. V usage is TRBV10-3 and J usage is TRBJ2-7, with a weak D call TRBD2 (6 bases). V was trimmed by 7 bases and J by 3 bases, leaving 16 bases between them. This CDR3 is built from 14 residues. Germline-derived CDR1 and CDR2 are ENHRY and SYGVKD. CDR3 sequence (DNA): TGTGCCATCAAGGGGACTGGGTACGACTACGAGCAGTACTTC. Protein: CAIKGTGYDYEQYF.

This clonotype ranks as medium-sized (0.01 to 0.1%). V gene TRBV6-1 combines with J gene TRBJ1-2; the D gene is possibly TRBD1 (6 bases). V dropped 7 bases and J dropped 6 bases, with 18 bases sitting between them. Germline assignment: CDR1 MNHNS and CDR2 SASEGT. The CDR3 covers 14 residues. Here the CDR3 reads CASTSRGRANGYTF. Written as DNA, the CDR3 is TGTGCCAGCACCTCCAGGGGAAGAGCGAATGGCTACACCTTC.

This clonotype was recorded many times. J is TRBJ2-2 and V is TRBV4-2; 7 bases fit TRBD2. The trim removed 1 base at V and 5 bases at J, leaving 10 bases unmatched. The CDR3 spans 17 residues. In germline, CDR1 is LGHNA, CDR2 YNFKEQ. The CDR3 DNA follows: TGTGCCAGCAGCCAAGGTTGGTCGGGGGGATGGACCGGGGAGCTGTTTTTT. Protein product: CASSQGWSGGWTGELFF.

This clonotype rates as medium-sized. CDR3 in DNA: TGTGCCAGCAGTCAGACAGATACGCAGTATTTT. This encodes CASSQTDTQYF. V is TRBV27 and J is TRBJ2-3, with unresolved D. CDR3 length equals 11 residues. V was cut by 5 bases and J by 3 bases, with 3 bases left in between. Germline V gives CDR1 MNHEY, CDR2 SMNVEV (reference sequence).

DNA for the CDR3: TGTGCCAGCAGCTTAGGACTAGCGGGAGTTGCGGGCAACTACAATGAGCAGTTCTTC. Encoded protein: CASSLGLAGVAGNYNEQFF. The V call is TRBV7-9, the J call TRBJ2-1; 12 positions agree with TRBD2. V lost 1 base to trimming and J lost 3 bases; unmatched junction nucleotides: 10. The CDR3 spans 19 residues. The V gene's germline CDR1 is SEHNR and CDR2 FQNEAQ (reference sequence).

J is TRBJ1-2 and V is TRBV20-1, with TRBD1 as a possible D gene (6 bases). The CDR3 consists of 15 residues. V shed 0 bases and J shed 4 bases, with 15 bases lying between them. CDR1 is DFQATT and CDR2 is SNEGSKA in the germline V gene (reference sequence). CDR3 bases: TGCAGTGCTAGAGACCACCAGGGGACCCCCTATGGCTACACCTTC. It specifies CSARDHQGTPYGYTF.

This clonotype was detected many times. This chain connects TRBV10-3 to TRBJ2-7; the D is unclear. CDR1 and CDR2 (germline): ENHRY, SYGVKD. The CDR3 runs to 11 residues. V was trimmed by 6 bases and J by 3 bases, leaving 6 bases between them. CDR3 residues: CAIRQNYEQYF. As DNA, the CDR3 is TGTGCCATCAGACAGAACTACGAGCAGTACTTC.

By frequency in the sample, this clonotype is medium-sized. The chain is built from TRBV19 and TRBJ1-6; unclear D gene. This CDR3 contains 13 residues. The V gene's germline CDR1 is LNHDA and CDR2 SQIVND (reference sequence). V was cut by 3 bases and J by 7 bases, with 7 bases left in between. CDR3 region: CASSMVGNSPLHF. In DNA form, the CDR3 reads TGTGCCAGTAGTATGGTTGGGAATTCACCCCTCCACTTT. The complete variable domain, with remaining parts taken from reference TRBV19 and TRBJ1-6, reads DGGITQSPKYLFRKEGQNVTLSCEQNLNHDAMYWYRQDPGQGLRLIYYSQIVNDFQKGDIAEGYSVSREKKESFPLTVTSAQKNPTAFYLCASSMVGNSPLHFGNGTRLTVT.

As to this clonotype: Relative to the germline gene, one junction end is altered; a read error may explain this. The chain carries TRBV20-1 and TRBJ1-6; TRBD1 matches 10 bases. The germline V gene encodes CDR1 DFQATT and CDR2 SNEGSKA (reference sequence). This CDR3 comprises 14 residues. The CDR3 loop reads CSGQGASYNSPLNF. DNA for the CDR3: TGCAGTGGACAGGGGGCTTCCTACAATTCACCCCTCAACTTT.

Comment on this clonotype: A much larger clone is a single base away; this may be a read error. The gene calls are TRBV6-2 or TRBV6-3 and TRBJ2-1, with 8 bases matching TRBD2. Germline lookup yields CDR1 MNHEY and CDR2 SVGEGT. The CDR3 contains 14 residues. The CDR3 coding sequence is TGTGCCAGCAGGCCGGGGGGGGGAATCAATGTGCAGTTCTTC. It specifies CASRPGGGINVQFF.